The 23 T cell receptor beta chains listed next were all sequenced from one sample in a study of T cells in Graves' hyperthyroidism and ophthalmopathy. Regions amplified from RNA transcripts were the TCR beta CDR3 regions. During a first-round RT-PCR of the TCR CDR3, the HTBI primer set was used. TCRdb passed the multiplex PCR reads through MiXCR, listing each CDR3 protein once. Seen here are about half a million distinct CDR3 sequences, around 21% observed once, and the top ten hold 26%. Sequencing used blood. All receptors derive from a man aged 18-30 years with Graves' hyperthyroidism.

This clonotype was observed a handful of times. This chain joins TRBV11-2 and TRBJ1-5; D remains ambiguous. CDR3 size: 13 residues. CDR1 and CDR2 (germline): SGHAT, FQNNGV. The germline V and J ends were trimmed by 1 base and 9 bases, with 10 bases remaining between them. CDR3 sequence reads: CASSLGVAGPQHF. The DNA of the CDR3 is TGTGCCAGCAGCTTAGGTGTCGCCGGGCCCCAGCATTTT.

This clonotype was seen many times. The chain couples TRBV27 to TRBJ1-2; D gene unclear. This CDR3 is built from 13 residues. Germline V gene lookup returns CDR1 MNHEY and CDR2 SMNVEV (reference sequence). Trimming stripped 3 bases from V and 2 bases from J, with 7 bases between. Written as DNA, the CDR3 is TGTGCCAGCAGTTTTGCCAGGAACTATGGCTACACCTTC. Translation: CASSFARNYGYTF.

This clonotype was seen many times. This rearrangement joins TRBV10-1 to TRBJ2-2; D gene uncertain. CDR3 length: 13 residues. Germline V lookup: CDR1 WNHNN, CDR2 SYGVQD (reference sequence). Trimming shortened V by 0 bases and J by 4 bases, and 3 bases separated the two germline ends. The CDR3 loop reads CASSESGTGELFF. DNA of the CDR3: TGCGCCAGCAGTGAGTCAGGCACCGGGGAGCTGTTTTTT.

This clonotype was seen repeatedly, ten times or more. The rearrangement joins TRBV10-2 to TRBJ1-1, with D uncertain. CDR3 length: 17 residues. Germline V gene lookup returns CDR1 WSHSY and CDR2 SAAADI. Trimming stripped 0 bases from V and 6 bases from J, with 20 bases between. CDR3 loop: CASSESKTSKGVSEAFF. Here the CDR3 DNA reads TGCGCCAGCAGTGAGTCGAAGACCTCAAAAGGTGTTTCTGAAGCTTTCTTT.

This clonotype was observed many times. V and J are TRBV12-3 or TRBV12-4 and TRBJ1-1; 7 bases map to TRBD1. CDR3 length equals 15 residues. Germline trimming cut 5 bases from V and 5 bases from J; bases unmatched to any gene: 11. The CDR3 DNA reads TGTGCCAGCAGTGTTAGACAGGGTTATATTACTGAAGCTTTCTTT. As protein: CASSVRQGYITEAFF.

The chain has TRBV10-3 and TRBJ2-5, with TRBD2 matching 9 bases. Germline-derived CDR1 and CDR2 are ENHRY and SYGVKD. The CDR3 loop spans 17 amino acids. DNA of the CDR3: TGTACCCCTGTGCCAGCATCTCCGGTAGCGGGAGTTGAGACCCAGTACTTC. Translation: CTPVPASPVAGVETQYF.

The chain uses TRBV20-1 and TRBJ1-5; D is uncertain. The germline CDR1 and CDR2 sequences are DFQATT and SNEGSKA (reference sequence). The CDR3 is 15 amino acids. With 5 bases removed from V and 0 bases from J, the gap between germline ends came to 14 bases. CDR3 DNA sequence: TGCAGTGCTTACCAATCCAAGAATAGCAATCAGCCCCAGCATTTT. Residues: CSAYQSKNSNQPQHF.

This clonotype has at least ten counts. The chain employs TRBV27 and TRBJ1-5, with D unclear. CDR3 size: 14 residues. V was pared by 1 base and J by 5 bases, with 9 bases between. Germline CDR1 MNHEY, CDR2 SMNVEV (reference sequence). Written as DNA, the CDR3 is TGTGCCAGCAGTTTATGGGGTGGCGATCAGCCCCAGCATTTT. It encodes CASSLWGGDQPQHF.

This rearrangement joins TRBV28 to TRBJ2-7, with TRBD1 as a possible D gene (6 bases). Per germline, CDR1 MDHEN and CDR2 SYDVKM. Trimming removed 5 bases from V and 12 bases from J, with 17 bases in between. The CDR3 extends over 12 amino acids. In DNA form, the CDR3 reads TGTGCCAGCAGTCGATCGTGGACAGCTCTGTACTTC. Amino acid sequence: CASSRSWTALYF. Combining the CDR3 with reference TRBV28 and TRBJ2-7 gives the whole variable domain DVKVTQSSRYLVKRTGEKVFLECVQDMDHENMFWYRQDPGLGLRLIYFSYDVKMKEKGDIPEGYSVSREKKERFSLILESASTNQTSMYLCASSRSWTALYFGPGTRLTVT.

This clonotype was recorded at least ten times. The CDR3 is CSARVGSSYSYEQYF. CDR3 sequence (DNA): TGCAGTGCTAGAGTAGGCAGCTCCTACTCCTACGAGCAGTACTTC. V and J are TRBV20-1 and TRBJ2-7, with unresolved D. The germline gives CDR1 DFQATT, CDR2 SNEGSKA (reference sequence). The CDR3 consists of 15 residues. V lost 1 base and J 0 bases, leaving 13 bases between the germline ends.

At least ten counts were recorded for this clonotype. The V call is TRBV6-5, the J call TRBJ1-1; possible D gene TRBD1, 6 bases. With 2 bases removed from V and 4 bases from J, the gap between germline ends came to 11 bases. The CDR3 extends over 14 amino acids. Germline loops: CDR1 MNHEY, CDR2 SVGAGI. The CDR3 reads CASSYGGGGTEAFF. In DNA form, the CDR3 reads TGTGCCAGCAGTTACGGGGGAGGGGGCACTGAAGCTTTCTTT.

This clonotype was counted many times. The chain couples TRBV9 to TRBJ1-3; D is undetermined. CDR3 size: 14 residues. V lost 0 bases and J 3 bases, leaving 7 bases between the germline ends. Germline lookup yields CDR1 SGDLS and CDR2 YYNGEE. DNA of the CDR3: TGTGCCAGCAGCGTAGGGGATTTTGGAAACACCATATATTTT. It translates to CASSVGDFGNTIYF.

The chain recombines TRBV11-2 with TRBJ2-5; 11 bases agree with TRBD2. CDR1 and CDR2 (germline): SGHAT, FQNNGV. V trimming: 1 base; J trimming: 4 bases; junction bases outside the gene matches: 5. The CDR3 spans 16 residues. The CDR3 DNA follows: TGTGCCAGCAGCTTAGGAGGGACTAGCGGAGTAGAGACCCAGTACTTC. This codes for CASSLGGTSGVETQYF.

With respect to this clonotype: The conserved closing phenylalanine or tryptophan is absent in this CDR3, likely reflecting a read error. The CDR3 DNA reads as TGTGCCAGCAGATACGACCAGGGGATGGTAGCTTTCTAT. Translating gives CASRYDQGMVAFY. The gene calls are TRBV6-2 or TRBV6-3 and TRBJ1-1; a possible D gene is TRBD1 (6 bases). CDR3 size: 13 residues. Germline V gives CDR1 MNHEY, CDR2 SVGEGT. Trimming cost V 6 bases and J 10 bases, with 18 bases left between them.

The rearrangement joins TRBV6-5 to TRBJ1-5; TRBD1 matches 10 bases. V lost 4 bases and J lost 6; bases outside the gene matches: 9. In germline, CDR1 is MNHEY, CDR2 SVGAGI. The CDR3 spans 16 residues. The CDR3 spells CASSSRTGGSIQPQHF. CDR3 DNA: TGTGCCAGCAGTTCCCGGACAGGGGGATCCATTCAGCCCCAGCATTTT.

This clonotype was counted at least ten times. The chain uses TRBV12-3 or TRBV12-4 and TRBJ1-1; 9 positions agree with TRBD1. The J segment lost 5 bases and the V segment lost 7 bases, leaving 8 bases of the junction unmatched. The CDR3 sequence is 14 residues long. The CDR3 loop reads CASNAQGAQTEAFF. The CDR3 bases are TGTGCCAGCAACGCACAGGGGGCCCAAACTGAAGCTTTCTTT.

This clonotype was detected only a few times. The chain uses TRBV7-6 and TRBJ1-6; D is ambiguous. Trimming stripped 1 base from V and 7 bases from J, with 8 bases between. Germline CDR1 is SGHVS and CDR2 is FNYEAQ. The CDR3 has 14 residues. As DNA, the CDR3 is TGTGCCAGCAGCTTAGGAGGGCCGAATTCACCCCTCCACTTT. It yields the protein CASSLGGPNSPLHF.

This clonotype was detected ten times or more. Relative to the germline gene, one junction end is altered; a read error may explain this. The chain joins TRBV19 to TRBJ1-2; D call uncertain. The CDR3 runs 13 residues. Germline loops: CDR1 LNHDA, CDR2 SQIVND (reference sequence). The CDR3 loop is CAISPGRSYGYTF. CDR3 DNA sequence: TGTGCCATTAGTCCGGGTAGGAGCTATGGCTACACCTTC.

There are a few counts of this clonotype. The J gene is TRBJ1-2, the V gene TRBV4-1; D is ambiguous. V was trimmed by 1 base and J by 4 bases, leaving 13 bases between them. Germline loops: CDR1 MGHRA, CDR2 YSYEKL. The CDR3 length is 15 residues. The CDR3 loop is CASSQGSSTSYGYTF. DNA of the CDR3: TGCGCCAGCAGCCAAGGATCGTCTACCTCCTATGGCTACACCTTC.

The CDR3 loop is CASSLEGPAEAFF. CDR3 bases: TGTGCCAGCAGCTTAGAAGGGCCGGCTGAAGCTTTCTTT. This chain connects TRBV7-9 to TRBJ1-1; D is unclear. Germline CDR1 is SEHNR and CDR2 is FQNEAQ (reference sequence). Trimming took 1 base from V and 6 from J, leaving 9 bases between them. This CDR3 has 13 residues.

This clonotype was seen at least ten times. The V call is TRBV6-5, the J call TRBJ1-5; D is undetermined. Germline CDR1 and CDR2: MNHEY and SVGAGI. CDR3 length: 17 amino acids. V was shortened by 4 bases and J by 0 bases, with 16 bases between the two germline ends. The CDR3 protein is CASSSAGSLYSNQPQHF. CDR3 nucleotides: TGTGCCAGCAGTTCCGCCGGGAGCCTATATAGCAATCAGCCCCAGCATTTT.

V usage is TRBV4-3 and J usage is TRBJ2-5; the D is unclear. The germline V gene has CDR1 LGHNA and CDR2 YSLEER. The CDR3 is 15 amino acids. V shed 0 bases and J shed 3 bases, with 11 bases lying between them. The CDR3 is CASSQDLNSEETQYF. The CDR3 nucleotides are TGCGCCAGCAGCCAAGATCTGAACAGTGAAGAGACCCAGTACTTC.

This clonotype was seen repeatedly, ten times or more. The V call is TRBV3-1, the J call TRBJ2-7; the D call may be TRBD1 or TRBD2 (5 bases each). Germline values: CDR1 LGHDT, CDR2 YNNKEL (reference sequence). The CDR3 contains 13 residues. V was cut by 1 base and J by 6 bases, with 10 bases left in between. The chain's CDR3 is CASSQGDVGEQYF. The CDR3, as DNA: TGTGCCAGCAGCCAAGGGGACGTAGGCGAGCAGTACTTC.